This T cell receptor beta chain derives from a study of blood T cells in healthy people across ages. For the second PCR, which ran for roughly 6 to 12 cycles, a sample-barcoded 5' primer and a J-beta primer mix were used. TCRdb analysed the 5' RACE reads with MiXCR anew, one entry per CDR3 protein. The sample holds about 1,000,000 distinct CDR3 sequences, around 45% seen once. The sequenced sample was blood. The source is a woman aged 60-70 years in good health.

CDR3: CASTDRGGSTEAFF. The CDR3 DNA sequence: TGTGCCAGCACTGACAGGGGAGGAAGCACTGAAGCTTTCTTT. The chain combines TRBV27 with TRBJ1-1; 8 bases line up with TRBD1. The V and J ends lost 7 bases and 4 bases, in that order; junction bases with no gene match: 8. The germline V gene has CDR1 MNHEY and CDR2 SMNVEV (reference sequence). The CDR3 covers 14 residues.